The 32 T cell receptor beta chains reported below all come from one sample, sequenced in a study of T cells in Graves' hyperthyroidism and ophthalmopathy. RNA transcripts were the template for amplifying TCR beta CDR3 regions. First-round RT-PCR with HTBI primers amplified the TCR CDR3 region. TCRdb passed the multiplex PCR reads through MiXCR, listing each CDR3 protein once. The sample yields some 270,000 distinct CDR3 sequences, approximately 15% seen once. Sequences were obtained from blood. Receptors originate from a woman aged 35 to 49 with Graves' hyperthyroidism.

This clonotype was counted many times. The chain links TRBV11-2 to TRBJ1-1; D remains unclear. Germline V gene data show CDR1 as SGHAT and CDR2 as FQNNGV. The CDR3 length is 15 residues. The V and J ends lost 3 bases and 0 bases respectively, with 11 bases between them. The CDR3 DNA sequence: TGTGCCAGCAGCTTTAACGAACTCCTGAACACTGAAGCTTTCTTT. It yields the protein CASSFNELLNTEAFF.

The sample holds many counts of this clonotype. The CDR3: CASSFGQGTGYTF. The CDR3 DNA sequence: TGTGCCAGCAGTTTCGGACAGGGAACCGGCTACACCTTC. J is TRBJ1-2 and V is TRBV12-3 or TRBV12-4; 8 bases fit TRBD1. With V trimmed by 3 bases and J by 8 bases, 5 bases remained unmatched. This CDR3 spans 13 amino acids.

Ten or more counts support this clonotype. V is TRBV2 and J is TRBJ2-7; perhaps D is TRBD1 or TRBD2 (7 bases each). Germline CDR1 is SNHLY and CDR2 is FYNNEI. The CDR3 extends over 14 amino acids. The ends were cut back, 6 bases at V and 7 bases at J, with 19 bases in the middle. Written as DNA, the CDR3 is TGTGCCAGCAGCAGGGGGGGGGCGGATTTTGAGCAGTACTTC. It is translated as CASSRGGADFEQYF.

This clonotype was observed a few times. V and J are TRBV20-1 and TRBJ2-4, with 7 bases identical to TRBD1. The CDR3 is 15 residues long. Germline CDR1 DFQATT, CDR2 SNEGSKA (reference sequence). The V gene end was trimmed by 5 bases and the J gene end by 5 bases; junction bases not matched to a gene: 12. CDR3 bases: TGCAGTGCTTTTCTAGATGACAGGGACCAAAACATTCAGTACTTC. It specifies CSAFLDDRDQNIQYF.

This clonotype was detected ten times or more. The V call is TRBV30, the J call TRBJ1-1; no clear D. V was clipped by 1 base and J by 1 base, with 13 bases between them. This CDR3 is 15 amino acids long. CDR1 and CDR2 (germline): GTSNPN, SVGIG (reference sequence). CDR3 coding DNA: TGTGCCTGGAGTGCCGGGTCGGCGAGGAACACTGAAGCTTTCTTT. Translated: CAWSAGSARNTEAFF.

This clonotype was detected ten times or more. V is TRBV5-5 and J is TRBJ1-4; 8 bases agree with TRBD1. The V gene's germline CDR1 is SGHKS and CDR2 YYEKEE (reference sequence). V gave up 3 bases and J gave up 8 bases; unmatched junction bases: 9. This CDR3 region has 15 residues. The DNA for the CDR3 is TGTGCCAGCAGCTCGACGACAGGGGCCCGGGAAAAACTGTTTTTT. Amino acid sequence: CASSSTTGAREKLFF. Full variable domain (remainder filled in from reference TRBV5-5 and TRBJ1-4): DAGVTQSPTHLIKTRGQQVTLRCSPISGHKSVSWYQQVLGQGPQFIFQYYEKEERGRGNFPDRFSARQFPNYSSELNVNALLLGDSALYLCASSSTTGAREKLFFGSGTQLSVL.

This clonotype has a handful of counts. The chain couples TRBV4-1 to TRBJ1-4; tentative D call: TRBD1 (6 bases). CDR3 length equals 15 residues. Germline loops: CDR1 MGHRA, CDR2 YSYEKL. V was shortened by 1 base and J by 5 bases, with 11 bases between the two germline ends. CDR3 region: CASSQGGQGNEKLFF. In nucleotides, the CDR3 is TGCGCCAGCAGCCAAGGGGGGCAGGGGAATGAAAAACTGTTTTTT.

This clonotype was recorded many times. The chain has TRBV6-1 and TRBJ1-2; possibly TRBD1 for D (5 bases). Trimming pared 2 bases from V and 5 bases from J, leaving 24 bases between. From germline, CDR1 is MNHNS and CDR2 SASEGT. There are 18 residues in the CDR3. Here the CDR3 DNA reads TGTGCCAGCAGTGAACTCCCAAGGGTCGGGAGAGACAGTTATGGCTACACCTTC. This sequence encodes CASSELPRVGRDSYGYTF.

This clonotype was seen at least ten times. The J gene is TRBJ1-2, the V gene TRBV7-2, with 7 bases lining up with TRBD1. This CDR3 is 15 amino acids long. Germline V gene sequence: CDR1 SGHTA, CDR2 FQGNSA. V was pared by 4 bases and J by 8 bases, with 13 bases of the junction left unmatched. This chain's CDR3 is CASSSSTGTANGYTF. The CDR3, as DNA: TGTGCCAGCAGCTCGTCAACCGGGACAGCGAACGGCTACACCTTC.

There are many counts of this clonotype. V is TRBV20-1 and J is TRBJ2-3, with D tentatively TRBD1 (5 bases). The CDR3 spans 15 residues. The germline gives CDR1 DFQATT, CDR2 SNEGSKA (reference sequence). Trimming removed 1 base at V and 1 base at J, with 12 bases between. In DNA, the CDR3 is TGCAGTGCTAGAGTAGGGGCTTCCGGCACAGATACGCAGTATTTT. Protein product: CSARVGASGTDTQYF.

In this sample, this clonotype turned up a few times. The chain couples TRBV12-3 or TRBV12-4 to TRBJ2-7, with 7 bases fitting TRBD1. Unmatched junction bases numbered 11, after V lost 4 bases and J lost 2 bases. The CDR3 has 16 amino acids. CDR3 in amino acids: CASSSSRDRGTYEQYF. CDR3 nucleotides: TGTGCCAGCAGTTCCTCCCGGGACAGAGGGACCTACGAGCAGTACTTC.

This clonotype was observed many times. The V gene is TRBV28, the J gene TRBJ2-3; 8 bases map to TRBD1. Germline trimming cut 4 bases from V and 3 bases from J; bases unmatched to any gene: 6. The CDR3 contains 15 residues. The germline V gene has CDR1 MDHEN and CDR2 SYDVKM. CDR3 sequence reads: CASSSTGEGTDTQYF. The CDR3, as DNA: TGTGCCAGCAGTTCGACAGGGGAAGGGACAGATACGCAGTATTTT.

This clonotype was detected many times. The chain carries TRBV7-9 and TRBJ2-5, with 7 bases aligning to TRBD2. V shed 4 bases, J shed 2 bases, and the junction held 7 bases outside the gene matches. CDR1 and CDR2 from the germline V gene are SEHNR and FQNEAQ (reference sequence). This CDR3 is 15 amino acids long. The CDR3 sequence is CASSSLQGGQETQYF. CDR3 DNA: TGTGCCAGCAGCTCGCTTCAGGGAGGGCAAGAGACCCAGTACTTC.

This clonotype was counted ten times or more. The chain uses TRBV19 and TRBJ2-1; TRBD2 agrees at 11 bases. The V and J ends lost 7 bases and 6 bases, in that order; junction bases with no gene match: 2. Germline V gene lookup returns CDR1 LNHDA and CDR2 SQIVND (reference sequence). This CDR3 has 13 amino acids. In DNA, the CDR3 is TGTGCCAGTATGGGACTAGCGGTCAATGAGCAGTTCTTC. It codes for CASMGLAVNEQFF.

This clonotype was seen ten or more times. V usage is TRBV6-1 and J usage is TRBJ2-1, with 13 bases fitting TRBD2. Germline assignment: CDR1 MNHNS and CDR2 SASEGT. V was pared by 5 bases and J by 5 bases, with 6 bases of the junction left unmatched. The CDR3 is made up of 16 amino acids. This CDR3 reads CASSSRTSGSNNEQFF. CDR3 in DNA: TGTGCCAGCAGTTCCAGGACTAGCGGGAGTAACAATGAGCAGTTCTTC.

In this sample, this clonotype turned up a few times. The chain links TRBV5-5 to TRBJ1-3; 7 nucleotides align to TRBD1. Trimming cost V 3 bases and J 2 bases; bases outside gene matches: 5. The CDR3 contains 15 residues. Germline CDR1 and CDR2: SGHKS and YYEKEE (reference sequence). This CDR3 is CASSWEQGPGNTIYF. As DNA, the CDR3 is TGTGCCAGCAGCTGGGAACAGGGGCCTGGAAACACCATATATTTT.

This rearrangement joins TRBV11-2 to TRBJ2-7; D possibly uses TRBD1 or TRBD2 (5 bases each). The CDR3 spans 15 residues. Germline V gives CDR1 SGHAT, CDR2 FQNNGV. Trimming cost V 1 base and J 3 bases, with 13 bases left between them. The CDR3 protein is CASSLVGDPNYEQYF. The CDR3 nucleotides are TGTGCCAGCAGCTTAGTCGGGGACCCAAACTACGAGCAGTACTTC.

At least ten counts were recorded for this clonotype. The rearrangement links TRBV6-1 to TRBJ2-7; 9 bases map to TRBD2. The CDR3 covers 16 residues. After removal of 5 bases from V and 7 bases from J, the junction contained 15 bases not matched to a gene. The germline CDR1 and CDR2 sequences are MNHNS and SASEGT. The CDR3 loop is CASSTSLAGVSREQYF. The CDR3 nucleotides are TGTGCCAGCAGTACGTCCTTAGCGGGAGTGAGTAGAGAGCAGTACTTC.

This clonotype was seen ten or more times. The V call is TRBV28, the J call TRBJ2-1; 11 positions agree with TRBD2. Germline CDR1 and CDR2: MDHEN and SYDVKM. The CDR3 sequence is 16 residues long. J gave up 10 bases and V 5 bases, and 13 bases lay outside the gene matches. CDR3 in DNA: TGTGCCAGCAGTCTTTGGACTAGCGGGCCCCGGAGGGAGCAGTTCTTC. Protein: CASSLWTSGPRREQFF.

Comment on this clonotype: This sequence may be a read error, since a much larger clone differs from it by one base. The rearrangement links TRBV3-1 to TRBJ1-1; D is perhaps TRBD1 (6 bases). With 4 bases removed from V and 1 base from J, the gap between germline ends came to 13 bases. The CDR3 has 15 amino acids. From germline, CDR1 is LGHDT and CDR2 YNNKEL (reference sequence). CDR3 amino acids: CASSLDGGRNTEAFF. For the CDR3, the DNA is TGTGCCAGCAGCCTAGATGGGGGCCGGAACACTGAAGCTTTCTTT.

This clonotype was found a few times. Just one base apart from a much larger clone, this may be a read error. CDR3 amino acids: CASSYEGSTDTQYF. Here the CDR3 DNA reads TGTGCCAGCAGTTACGAGGGGAGCACAGATACGCAGTATTTT. The gene calls are TRBV6-6 and TRBJ2-3; either TRBD1 or TRBD2 may supply D (5 bases each). Germline V gene data show CDR1 as MNHNY and CDR2 as SVGAGI (reference sequence). This CDR3 spans 14 amino acids. The germline V and J ends were trimmed by 2 bases and 0 bases, with 6 bases remaining between them.

In regard to this clonotype: With a much larger clone just one base away, this may be a read error. CDR3 amino acids: CASRVNTGELLF. Here the CDR3 DNA reads TGTGCCAGCAGGGTGAACACCGGGGAGCTGCTTTTT. This rearrangement joins TRBV6-2 or TRBV6-3 to TRBJ2-2; tentative D call: TRBD2 (5 bases). Germline-derived CDR1 and CDR2 are MNHEY and SVGEGT. This CDR3 contains 12 residues.

This clonotype was counted at least ten times. The chain carries TRBV6-2 or TRBV6-3 and TRBJ2-1; the match to TRBD1 covers 11 bases. The trim removed 5 bases at V and 5 bases at J, leaving 8 bases unmatched. The CDR3 loop spans 16 amino acids. Germline CDR1 reads MNHEY; CDR2 reads SVGEGT. The CDR3 sequence is CASSHGDRGIHNEQFF. CDR3 coding DNA: TGTGCCAGCAGTCACGGGGACAGGGGGATCCACAATGAGCAGTTCTTC.

In this sample, this clonotype turned up many times. V and J are TRBV12-5 and TRBJ1-1, with D unresolved. Trimming removed 2 bases from V and 11 bases from J, with 15 bases in between. This CDR3 spans 13 amino acids. Germline V gene sequence: CDR1 LGHNT, CDR2 FRNRAP. CDR3 coding DNA: TGTGCTAGTGGTTTGAAAGGGATGCCTGGCGCTTTCTTT. It translates to CASGLKGMPGAFF.

The chain carries TRBV2 and TRBJ2-7, with D possibly being TRBD2 (6 bases). V was clipped by 10 bases and J by 4 bases, with 20 bases between them. Germline CDR1 SNHLY, CDR2 FYNNEI. The length of the CDR3 is 14 residues. CDR3 nucleotide sequence: TGTGCCACCCAGGTAGCGGATAATAGTTACGAGCAGTACTTC. Its protein is CATQVADNSYEQYF. The entire variable domain, with the rest obtained from reference TRBV2 and TRBJ2-7, is as follows: EPEVTQTPSHQVTQMGQEVILRCVPISNHLYFYWYRQILGQKVEFLVSFYNNEISEKSEIFDDQFSVERPDGSNFTLKIRSTKLEDSAMYFCATQVADNSYEQYFGPGTRLTVT.

The chain employs TRBV11-2 and TRBJ2-7; D is ambiguous. The germline V gene has CDR1 SGHAT and CDR2 FQNNGV. Deletions cut 2 bases from V and 3 bases from J, with 8 bases between. There are 13 residues in the CDR3. The CDR3 DNA reads TGTGCCAGCAGCTTACCAGGTGTCTACGAGCAGTACTTC. Its translation is CASSLPGVYEQYF.

This clonotype was counted many times. The rearrangement links TRBV2 to TRBJ1-6; the D is unclear. The V gene lost 5 bases and the J gene lost 8 bases, with 10 bases spanning the gap. This CDR3 is built from 13 residues. Germline-derived CDR1 and CDR2 are SNHLY and FYNNEI. CDR3 in DNA: TGTGCCAGCAGTCCGGGCTCTTATTCACCCCTCCACTTT. Residues: CASSPGSYSPLHF.

Ten or more counts support this clonotype. V gene TRBV10-2 combines with J gene TRBJ2-1; D possibly corresponds to TRBD1 (5 bases). Looked up from germline, CDR1 is WSHSY and CDR2 is SAAADI. This CDR3 is 15 amino acids long. Trimming left V 4 bases short and J 1 base short, with 11 bases between. CDR3 bases: TGCGCCAGCAGTGCGGGCACAGGATCCTACAATGAGCAGTTCTTC. Its translation is CASSAGTGSYNEQFF.

This clonotype was detected ten times or more. The genes are TRBV7-9 and TRBJ1-4, with D possibly TRBD1 on 6 matching bases. Germline assignment: CDR1 SEHNR and CDR2 FQNEAQ (reference sequence). The CDR3 sequence is 14 residues long. The germline V and J ends were trimmed by 3 bases and 8 bases, with 13 bases remaining between them. The CDR3 sequence is CASSLRGAQEKLFF. The CDR3 coding sequence is TGTGCCAGCAGCTTGCGGGGGGCCCAAGAAAAACTGTTTTTT.

Turning to this clonotype: This is likely a read error, given that the CDR3 carries no conserved phenylalanine or tryptophan at its end. This chain connects TRBV12-3 or TRBV12-4 to TRBJ2-1; the match to TRBD2 covers 7 bases. This CDR3 has 16 residues. J gave up 3 bases and V 6 bases, and 11 bases lay outside the gene matches. The CDR3 region is CASSSGLVEFYNEQFS. The CDR3 DNA reads as TGTGCCAGCAGCAGCGGACTAGTCGAATTCTACAATGAGCAGTTCTCC.

At least ten counts were recorded for this clonotype. This chain links TRBV6-1 with TRBJ2-7, with D hard to call. CDR1 is MNHNS and CDR2 is SASEGT in the germline V gene. The CDR3 spans 13 residues. The V and J ends lost 4 bases and 5 bases respectively, with 12 bases between them. CDR3 nucleotides: TGTGCCAGCAGTGGGTATGTGGGAAACGAGCAGTACTTC. Its protein product is CASSGYVGNEQYF.

At least ten counts were recorded for this clonotype. The genes are TRBV6-1 and TRBJ1-2; no firm D call. The CDR3 length is 12 residues. The V end was cut by 6 bases, the J end by 3 bases, with 8 bases between. Germline lookup yields CDR1 MNHNS and CDR2 SASEGT. The CDR3 DNA reads TGTGCCAGCAGCGGAACAGACTATGGCTACACCTTC. Residues: CASSGTDYGYTF.